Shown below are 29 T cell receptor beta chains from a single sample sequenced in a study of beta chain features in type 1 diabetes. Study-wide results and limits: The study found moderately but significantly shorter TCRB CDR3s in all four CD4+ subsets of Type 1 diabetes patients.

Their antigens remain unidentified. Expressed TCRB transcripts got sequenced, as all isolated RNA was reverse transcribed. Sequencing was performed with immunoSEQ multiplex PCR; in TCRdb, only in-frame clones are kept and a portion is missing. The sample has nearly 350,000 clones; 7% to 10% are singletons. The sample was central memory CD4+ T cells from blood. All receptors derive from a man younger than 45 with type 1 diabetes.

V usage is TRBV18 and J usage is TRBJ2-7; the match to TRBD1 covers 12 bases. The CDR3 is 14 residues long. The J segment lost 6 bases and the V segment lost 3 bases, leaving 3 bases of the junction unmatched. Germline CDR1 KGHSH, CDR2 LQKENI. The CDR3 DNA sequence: TGTGCCAGCTCACCCGGGACAGGGGGCTTCGAGCAGTACTTC. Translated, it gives CASSPGTGGFEQYF.

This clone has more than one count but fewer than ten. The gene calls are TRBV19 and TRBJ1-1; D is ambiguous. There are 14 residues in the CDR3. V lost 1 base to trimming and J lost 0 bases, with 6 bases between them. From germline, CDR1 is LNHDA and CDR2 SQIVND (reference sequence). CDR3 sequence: CASSIGDMNTEAFF. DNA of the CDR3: TGTGCCAGTAGTATAGGTGACATGAACACTGAAGCTTTCTTT.

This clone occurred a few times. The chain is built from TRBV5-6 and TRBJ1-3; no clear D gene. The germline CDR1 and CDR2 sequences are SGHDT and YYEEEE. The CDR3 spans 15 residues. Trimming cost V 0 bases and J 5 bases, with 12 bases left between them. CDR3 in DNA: TGTGCCAGCAGCTTGGCCGGGAAGGACCGAAACACCATATATTTT. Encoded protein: CASSLAGKDRNTIYF.

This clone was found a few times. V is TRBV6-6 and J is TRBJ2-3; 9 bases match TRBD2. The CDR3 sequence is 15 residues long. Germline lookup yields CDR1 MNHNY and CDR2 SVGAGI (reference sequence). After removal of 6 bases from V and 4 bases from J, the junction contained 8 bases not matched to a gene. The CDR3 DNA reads TGTGCCAGCAGCCCGAGGCGGGGGGGCTCAGATACGCAGTATTTT. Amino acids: CASSPRRGGSDTQYF.

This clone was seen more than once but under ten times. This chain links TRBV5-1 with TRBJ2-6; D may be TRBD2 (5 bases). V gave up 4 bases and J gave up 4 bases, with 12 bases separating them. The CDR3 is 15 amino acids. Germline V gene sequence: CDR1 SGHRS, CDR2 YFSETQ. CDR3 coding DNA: TGCGCCAGCAGCCTGCTAGCATCGGGGGCCAACGTCCTGACTTTC. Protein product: CASSLLASGANVLTF.

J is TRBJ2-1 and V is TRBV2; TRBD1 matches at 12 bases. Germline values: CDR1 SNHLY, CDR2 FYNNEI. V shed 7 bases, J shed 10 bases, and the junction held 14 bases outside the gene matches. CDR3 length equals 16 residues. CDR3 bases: TGTGCCAGCACCGAACTTCCGGGACAGGGGGCTTGGGAGCAGTTCTTC. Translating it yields CASTELPGQGAWEQFF. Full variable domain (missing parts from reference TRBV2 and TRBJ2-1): EPEVTQTPSHQVTQMGQEVILRCVPISNHLYFYWYRQILGQKVEFLVSFYNNEISEKSEIFDDQFSVERPDGSNFTLKIRSTKLEDSAMYFCASTELPGQGAWEQFFGPGTRLTVL.

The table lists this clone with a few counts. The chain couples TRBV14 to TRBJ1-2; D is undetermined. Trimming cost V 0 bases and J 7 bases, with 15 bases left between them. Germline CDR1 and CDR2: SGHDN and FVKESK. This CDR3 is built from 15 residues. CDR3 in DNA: TGTGCCAGCAGCCAAGATCTTCGGGAGGGAGGTGGCTACACCTTC. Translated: CASSQDLREGGGYTF.

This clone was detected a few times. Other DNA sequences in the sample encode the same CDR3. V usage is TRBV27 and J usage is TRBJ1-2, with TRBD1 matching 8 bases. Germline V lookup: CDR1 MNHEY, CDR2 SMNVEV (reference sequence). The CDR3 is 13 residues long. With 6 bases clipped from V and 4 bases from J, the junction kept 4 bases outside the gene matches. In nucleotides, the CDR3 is TGTGCCAGCAGCAGGACAGGGTCCTATGGCTACACCTTC. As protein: CASSRTGSYGYTF.

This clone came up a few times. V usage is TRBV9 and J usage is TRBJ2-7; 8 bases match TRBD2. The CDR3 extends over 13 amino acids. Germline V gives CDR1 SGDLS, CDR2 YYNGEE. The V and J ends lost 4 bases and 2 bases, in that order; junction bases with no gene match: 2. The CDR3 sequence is CASSSGLAYEQYF. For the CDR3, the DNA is TGTGCCAGCAGCTCGGGACTAGCCTACGAGCAGTACTTC. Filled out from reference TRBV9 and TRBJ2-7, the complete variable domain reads DSGVTQTPKHLITATGQRVTLRCSPRSGDLSVYWYQQSLDQGLQFLIQYYNGEERAKGNILERFSAQQFPDLHSELNLSSLELGDSALYFCASSSGLAYEQYFGPGTRLTVT.

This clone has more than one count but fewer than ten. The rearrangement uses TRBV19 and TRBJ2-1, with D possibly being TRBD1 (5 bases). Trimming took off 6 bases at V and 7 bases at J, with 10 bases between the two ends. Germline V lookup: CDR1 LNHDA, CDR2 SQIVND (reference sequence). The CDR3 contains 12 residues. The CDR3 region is CASSREINEQFF. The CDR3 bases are TGTGCCAGTAGCAGGGAAATTAATGAGCAGTTCTTC.

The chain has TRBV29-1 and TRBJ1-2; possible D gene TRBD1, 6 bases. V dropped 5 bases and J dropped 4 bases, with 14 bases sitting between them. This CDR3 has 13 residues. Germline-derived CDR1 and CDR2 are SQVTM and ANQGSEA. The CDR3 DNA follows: TGCAGCGTTACCAGGGGAGGAGGCTATGGCTACACCTTC. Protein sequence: CSVTRGGGYGYTF.

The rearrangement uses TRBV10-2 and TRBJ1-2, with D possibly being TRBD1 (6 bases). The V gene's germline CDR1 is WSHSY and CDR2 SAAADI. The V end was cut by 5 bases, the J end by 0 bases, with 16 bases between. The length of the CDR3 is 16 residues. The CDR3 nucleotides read TGCGCCAGCAGTAAGCAGGGGAAGGGAACTAACTATGGCTACACCTTC. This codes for CASSKQGKGTNYGYTF.

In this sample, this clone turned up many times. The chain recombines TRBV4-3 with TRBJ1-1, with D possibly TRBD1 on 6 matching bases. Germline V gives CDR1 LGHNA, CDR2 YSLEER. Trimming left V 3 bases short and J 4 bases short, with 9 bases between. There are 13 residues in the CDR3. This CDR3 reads CASSQGGVTEAFF. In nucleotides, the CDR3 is TGCGCCAGCAGCCAGGGGGGCGTCACTGAAGCTTTCTTT.

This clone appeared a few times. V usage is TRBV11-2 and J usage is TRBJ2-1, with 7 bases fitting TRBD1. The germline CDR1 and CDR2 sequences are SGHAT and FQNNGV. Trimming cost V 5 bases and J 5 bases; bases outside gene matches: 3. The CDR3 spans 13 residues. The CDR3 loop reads CASSIDRDNEQFF. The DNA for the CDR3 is TGTGCCAGCAGCATCGACAGGGACAATGAGCAGTTCTTC.

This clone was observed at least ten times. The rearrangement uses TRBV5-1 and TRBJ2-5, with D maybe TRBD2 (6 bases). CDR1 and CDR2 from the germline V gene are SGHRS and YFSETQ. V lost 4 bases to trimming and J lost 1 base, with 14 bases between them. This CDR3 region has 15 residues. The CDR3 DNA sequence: TGCGCCAGCAGCCAGATTAGCGGTGCCCAAGAGACCCAGTACTTC. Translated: CASSQISGAQETQYF.

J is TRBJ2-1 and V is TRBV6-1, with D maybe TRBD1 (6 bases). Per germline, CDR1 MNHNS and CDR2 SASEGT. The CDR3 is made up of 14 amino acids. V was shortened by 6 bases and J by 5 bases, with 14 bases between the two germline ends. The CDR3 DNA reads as TGTGCCAGCAGCGCCCAGGGGTACAACAATGAGCAGTTCTTC. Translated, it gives CASSAQGYNNEQFF.

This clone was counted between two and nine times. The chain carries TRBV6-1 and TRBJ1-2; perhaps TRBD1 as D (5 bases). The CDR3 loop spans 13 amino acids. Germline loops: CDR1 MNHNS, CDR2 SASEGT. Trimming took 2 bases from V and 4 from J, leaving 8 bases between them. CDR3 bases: TGTGCCAGCAGTGAATGGGGGTCCTATGGCTACACCTTC. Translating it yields CASSEWGSYGYTF.

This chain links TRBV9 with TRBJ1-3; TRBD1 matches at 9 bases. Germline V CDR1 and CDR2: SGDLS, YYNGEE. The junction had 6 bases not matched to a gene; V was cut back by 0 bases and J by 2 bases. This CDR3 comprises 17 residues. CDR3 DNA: TGTGCCAGCAGCGTAGAGGGACAGGGACTAGCTGGAAACACCATATATTTT. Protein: CASSVEGQGLAGNTIYF.

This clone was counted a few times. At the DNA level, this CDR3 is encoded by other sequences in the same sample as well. CDR3 DNA: TGTGCCAGCAGTTCGGGCGGACAAGAGACCCAGTACTTC. Translation: CASSSGGQETQYF. The chain carries TRBV28 and TRBJ2-5; no reliable D call. The CDR3 runs to 13 residues. The germline CDR1 and CDR2 sequences are MDHEN and SYDVKM. V was trimmed by 4 bases and J by 2 bases, leaving 8 bases between them.

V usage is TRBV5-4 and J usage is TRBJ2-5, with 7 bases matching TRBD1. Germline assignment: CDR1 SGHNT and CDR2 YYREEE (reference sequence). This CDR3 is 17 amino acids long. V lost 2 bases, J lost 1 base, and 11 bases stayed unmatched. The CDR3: CASSLGGQALTQETQYF. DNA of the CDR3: TGTGCCAGCAGCTTAGGGGGCCAGGCCCTCACCCAAGAGACCCAGTACTTC. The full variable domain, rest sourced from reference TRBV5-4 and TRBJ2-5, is ETGVTQSPTHLIKTRGQQVTLRCSSQSGHNTVSWYQQALGQGPQFIFQYYREEENGRGNFPPRFSGLQFPNYSSELNVNALELDDSALYLCASSLGGQALTQETQYFGPGTRLLVL.

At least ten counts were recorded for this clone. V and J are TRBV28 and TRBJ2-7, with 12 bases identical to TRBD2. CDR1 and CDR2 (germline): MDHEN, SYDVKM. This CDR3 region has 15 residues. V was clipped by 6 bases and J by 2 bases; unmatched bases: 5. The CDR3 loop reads CASSLTSGGAYEQYF. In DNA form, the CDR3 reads TGTGCCAGCAGCCTGACTAGCGGGGGTGCCTACGAGCAGTACTTC.

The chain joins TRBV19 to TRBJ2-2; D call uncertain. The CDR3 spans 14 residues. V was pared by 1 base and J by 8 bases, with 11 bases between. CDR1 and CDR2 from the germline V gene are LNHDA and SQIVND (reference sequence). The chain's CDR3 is CASSIAPLGGELFF. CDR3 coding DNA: TGTGCCAGTAGTATAGCCCCCCTGGGGGGGGAGCTGTTTTTT. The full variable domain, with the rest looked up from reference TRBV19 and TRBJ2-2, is DGGITQSPKYLFRKEGQNVTLSCEQNLNHDAMYWYRQDPGQGLRLIYYSQIVNDFQKGDIAEGYSVSREKKESFPLTVTSAQKNPTAFYLCASSIAPLGGELFFGEGSRLTVL.

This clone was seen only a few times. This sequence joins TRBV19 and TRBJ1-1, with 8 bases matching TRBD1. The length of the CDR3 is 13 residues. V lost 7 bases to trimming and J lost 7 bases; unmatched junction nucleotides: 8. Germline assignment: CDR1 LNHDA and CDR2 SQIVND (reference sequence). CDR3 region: CASTQGAWGEAFF. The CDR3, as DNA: TGTGCCAGTACCCAGGGGGCCTGGGGTGAAGCTTTCTTT.

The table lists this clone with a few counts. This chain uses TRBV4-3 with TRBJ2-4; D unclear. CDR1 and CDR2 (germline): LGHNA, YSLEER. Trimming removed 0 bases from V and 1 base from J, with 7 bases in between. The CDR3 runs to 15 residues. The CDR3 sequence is CASSQDVVAKNIQYF. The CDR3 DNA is TGCGCCAGCAGCCAAGATGTCGTGGCCAAAAACATTCAGTACTTC.

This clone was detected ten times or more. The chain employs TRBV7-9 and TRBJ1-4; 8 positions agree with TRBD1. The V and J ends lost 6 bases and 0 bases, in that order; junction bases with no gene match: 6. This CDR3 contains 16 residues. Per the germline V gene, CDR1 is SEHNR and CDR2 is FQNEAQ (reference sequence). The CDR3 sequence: CASRVGTGPTNEKLFF. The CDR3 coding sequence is TGTGCCAGCAGGGTGGGGACAGGTCCAACTAATGAAAAACTGTTTTTT.

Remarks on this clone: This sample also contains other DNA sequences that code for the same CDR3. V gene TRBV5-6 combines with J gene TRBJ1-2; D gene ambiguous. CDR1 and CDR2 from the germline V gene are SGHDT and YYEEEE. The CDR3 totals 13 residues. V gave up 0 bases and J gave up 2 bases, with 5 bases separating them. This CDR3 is CASSLGGNYGYTF. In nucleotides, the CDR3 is TGTGCCAGCAGCTTGGGAGGCAACTATGGCTACACCTTC.

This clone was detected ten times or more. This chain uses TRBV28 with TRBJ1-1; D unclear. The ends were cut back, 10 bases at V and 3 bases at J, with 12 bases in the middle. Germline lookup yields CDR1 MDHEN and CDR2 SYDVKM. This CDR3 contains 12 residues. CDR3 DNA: TGTGCCACCGAAGGTCTCGACACTGAAGCTTTCTTT. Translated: CATEGLDTEAFF.

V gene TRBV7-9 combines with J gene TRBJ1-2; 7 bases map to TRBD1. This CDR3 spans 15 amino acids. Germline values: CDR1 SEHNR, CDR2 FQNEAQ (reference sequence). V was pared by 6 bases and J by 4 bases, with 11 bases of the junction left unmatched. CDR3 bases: TGTGCCAGCAGTTTGTTACGGGACAGAGGCTATGGCTACACCTTC. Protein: CASSLLRDRGYGYTF.

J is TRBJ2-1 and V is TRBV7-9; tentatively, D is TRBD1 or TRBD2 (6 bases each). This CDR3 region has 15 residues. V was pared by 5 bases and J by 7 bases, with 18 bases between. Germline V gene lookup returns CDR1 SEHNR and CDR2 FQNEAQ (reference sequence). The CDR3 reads CASSDPRGVSNEQFF. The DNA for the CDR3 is TGTGCCAGCAGCGATCCGAGGGGGGTATCAAATGAGCAGTTCTTC.